Listed below are T cell receptor beta chains from one sample, sequenced in a study of Graves' ophthalmopathy and Graves' hyperthyroidism. TCRdb ran MiXCR on the multiplex PCR reads and lists one entry per CDR3 protein. The sample has some 750,000 distinct CDR3 sequences, roughly two fifths seen once. The specimen sequenced was peripheral blood. The receptors shown here come from an adult man with Graves' ophthalmopathy. Each CDR3 is given with its conserved first and last residue. Fields, in order: D gene, J gene, clone size, V gene, CDR3 length, CDR3 protein, CDR3 DNA. The D gene is left open where the match is weak. The size field is filled for only some rows; it gives once, few, many or a size class.

>-|TRBJ1-1|-|TRBV5-1|15
CASSLRGGAGTEAFF
TGCGCCAGCAGCTTGAGAGGGGGAGCGGGAACTGAAGCTTTCTTT
>-|TRBJ2-5|-|TRBV15|14
CATSSPSGQETQYF
TGTGCCACCAGCAGTCCCTCCGGACAAGAGACCCAGTACTTC
>-|TRBJ1-1|few|TRBV11-2|16
CASSPVDPVGNTEAFF
TGTGCCAGCAGCCCAGTCGATCCGGTGGGGAACACTGAAGCTTTCTTT
>-|TRBJ1-6|-|TRBV10-3|15
CASSEEGGANSPLHF
TGTGCCAGCAGTGAGGAAGGCGGCGCTAATTCACCCCTCCACTTT
>-|TRBJ1-2|-|TRBV7-9|15
CASSQGGGVRYGYTF
TGTGCCAGCAGCCAAGGAGGGGGAGTGAGGTATGGCTACACCTTC
>TRBD2|TRBJ2-2|-|TRBV10-3|14
CAISASGTLGELFF
TGTGCCATCTCGGCTAGCGGAACGCTCGGGGAGCTGTTTTTT
>-|TRBJ2-5|-|TRBV29-1|12
CSGETGGETQYF
TGCAGCGGCGAAACAGGCGGGGAGACCCAGTACTTC
>TRBD1|TRBJ1-6|many|TRBV29-1|14
CSVEEADRAIPLHF
TGCAGCGTTGAAGAAGCAGACAGGGCAATTCCCCTCCACTTT
>-|TRBJ2-6|many|TRBV29-1|14
CSVQGGRRANVLTF
TGCAGCGTGCAGGGGGGACGGAGGGCCAACGTCCTGACTTTC
>-|TRBJ2-5|few|TRBV10-3|14
CASSYFEGEETQYF
TGTGCCAGCAGTTACTTCGAGGGGGAAGAGACCCAGTACTTC
>-|TRBJ1-2|-|TRBV12-3/TRBV12-4|13
CASSHGTTYGYTF
TGTGCCAGCAGCCACGGGACAACCTATGGCTACACCTTC